What follows are 9 T cell receptor beta chains derived from one specimen sequenced in a study of blood T cells in healthy people across ages. Primers used in a second PCR of about 6 to 11 cycles were a sample-barcoded 5' primer and a J-beta primer mix. TCRdb processed the 5' RACE reads anew with MiXCR; each CDR3 protein has one entry. The sample lists 800,000 to 1,000,000 distinct CDR3 sequences; 45% to 50% were seen once. Sequencing was done on a sample of blood. The receptors were sampled from a man aged 25-40 years in good health.

V gene TRBV28 combines with J gene TRBJ2-1; D is possibly TRBD1 or TRBD2 (5 bases each). The CDR3 consists of 15 residues. V lost 10 bases and J lost 5, with 21 bases in between. CDR1 and CDR2 from the germline V gene are MDHEN and SYDVKM. CDR3 DNA: TGTGCCACCGGGCTTTGGGGGACGACCGACAATGAGCAGTTCTTC. It encodes CATGLWGTTDNEQFF.

Remarks on this clonotype: This may arise from a read error, as a much more abundant clone is one base away. The rearrangement links TRBV3-1 to TRBJ2-4; 7 positions agree with TRBD1. The J call is doubtful: the DNA matches TRBJ2-5 better. The CDR3 runs 14 residues. Germline V gives CDR1 LGHDT, CDR2 YNNKEL (reference sequence). The CDR3 DNA reads TGTGCCAGCGGCCATACAGGGGTAAGGGAGACCCAGTACTTC. Amino acid sequence: CASGHTGVRETQYF.

This clonotype was seen more than once but under ten times. This rearrangement joins TRBV20-1 to TRBJ1-5, with 8 bases aligning to TRBD1. V trimming: 4 bases; J trimming: 6 bases; junction bases outside the gene matches: 8. CDR3 length: 14 residues. Germline V gene sequence: CDR1 DFQATT, CDR2 SNEGSKA (reference sequence). CDR3 nucleotide sequence: TGCAGTGCTATGGACAGGGATATGGGTCAGCCCCAGCATTTT. The encoded protein is CSAMDRDMGQPQHF.

The CDR3: CAISDGRGGNTQYF. The CDR3 region has the DNA TGTGCCATCAGTGATGGGCGGGGGGGAAATACGCAGTATTTT. V and J are TRBV10-3 and TRBJ2-3; 9 bases line up with TRBD2. Germline V gene sequence: CDR1 ENHRY, CDR2 SYGVKD. This CDR3 region has 14 residues. V was clipped by 3 bases and J by 7 bases; unmatched bases: 5.

Of note for this clonotype: Its ends do not fully match the called genes, so a read error is possible. The chain employs TRBV28 and TRBJ2-5; 13 bases agree with TRBD2. The CDR3 runs 17 residues. Per the germline V gene, CDR1 is MDHEN and CDR2 is SYDVKM. CDR3 loop: CVSSSRTSGGQKETQYF. The CDR3 region has the DNA TGTGTCAGCAGTTCCAGGACTAGCGGGGGACAAAAAGAGACCCAGTACTTC.

V gene TRBV5-1 combines with J gene TRBJ2-7; D is undetermined. The V gene's germline CDR1 is SGHRS and CDR2 YFSETQ. Trimming took off 4 bases at V and 2 bases at J, with 10 bases between the two ends. CDR3 length: 13 residues. The CDR3 sequence: CASSPDAAYEQYF. CDR3 coding DNA: TGCGCCAGCAGCCCGGACGCGGCCTACGAGCAGTACTTC.

About this clonotype itself: One end of the junction fails to match germline, which may point to a read error. The chain is built from TRBV14 and TRBJ2-1; tentative D call: TRBD2 (6 bases). Looked up from germline, CDR1 is SGHDN and CDR2 is FVKESK. The CDR3 extends over 15 amino acids. The CDR3 nucleotides read TGTGCCAGCAGTCGAAGTGGGGACTCCTACGATGAGCAGTTCTTC. Protein: CASSRSGDSYDEQFF. The full variable domain, its missing parts supplied by reference TRBV14 and TRBJ2-1, is EAGVTQFPSHSVIEKGQTVTLRCDPISGHDNLYWYRRVMGKEIKFLLHFVKESKQDESGMPNNRFLAERTGGTYSTLKVQPAELEDSGVYFCASSRSGDSYDEQFFGPGTRLTVL.

The CDR3 here is CASSSHWSSGNTIYF. CDR3 bases: TGTGCCAGCAGCTCTCATTGGAGCTCTGGAAACACCATATATTTT. V usage is TRBV7-2 and J usage is TRBJ1-3; D gene ambiguous. The length of the CDR3 is 15 residues. Germline loops: CDR1 SGHTA, CDR2 FQGNSA. V shed 4 bases and J shed 0 bases, with 10 bases lying between them. The variable domain in full, completed from reference TRBV7-2 and TRBJ1-3, reads GAGVSQSPSNKVTEKGKDVELRCDPISGHTALYWYRQSLGQGLEFLIYFQGNSAPDKSGLPSDRFSAERTGGSVSTLTIQRTQQEDSAVYLCASSSHWSSGNTIYFGEGSWLTVV.

The gene calls are TRBV29-1 and TRBJ2-6; D gene uncertain. Germline values: CDR1 SQVTM, CDR2 ANQGSEA. The length of the CDR3 is 11 residues. The V and J ends lost 5 bases and 4 bases respectively, with 3 bases between them. CDR3 in DNA: TGCAGCGTTCGGGGGGCCAACGTCCTGACTTTC. It codes for CSVRGANVLTF.